This TCR beta chain was sequenced during a study of monozygotic twins with cystic fibrosis. Trimming took 5 bases from V and 4 from J, leaving 20 bases between them. This CDR3 comprises 16 residues. Per germline, CDR1 MNHEY and CDR2 SMNVEV (reference sequence). Repertoires were generated with immunoSEQ multiplex PCR, while TCRdb's copy carries only in-frame clones and drops some. This table holds around 25,000 clones, roughly 90% found once. This clone came up once. V is TRBV27 and J is TRBJ1-1; D possibly corresponds to TRBD1 (6 bases). Sample: blood. This TCR derives from a girl aged 2-10 years with cystic fibrosis. CDR3 protein: CASSANLGGGGTEAFF. The CDR3 nucleotides read TGTGCCAGCAGTGCTAACCTAGGGGGTGGGGGCACTGAAGCTTTCTTT.